The following is a TCR beta chain sequence with its context. The data derive from a study of PD-L1 blockade in urothelial cancer. Across the study: Male patients with bladder-origin urothelial cancer numbered about nine tenths of the roughly 29. Analysis of blood occurred 3 weeks (second dose) and 6 weeks after treatment start. A median around 140,000 T cells were found in blood samples.

Synthetic spike-ins, TCR analog templates, were added into each PCR. The assay was immunoSEQ multiplex PCR, and TCRdb's table has in-frame clones only and misses some. The sample lists approximately 86,000 clones, around four fifths occurring once. Noted time point: pretreatment peripheral blood. Germline V gene data show CDR1 as KGHSH and CDR2 as LQKENI. V shed 3 bases and J 0 bases; nucleotides not matched to a gene: 8. The CDR3 is 16 residues long. The chain has TRBV18 and TRBJ2-7; TRBD2 matches at 7 bases. The sequence was collected from a man aged 35 to 55 with urothelial cancer. The sequences come from PBMCs, collected around atezolizumab (anti-PD-L1) treatment. The CDR3, as DNA: TGTGCCAGCTCACCTAGCAGCGGGGTAAGCTCCTACGAGCAGTACTTC. Its translation is CASSPSSGVSSYEQYF.